This record looks at one T cell receptor (beta chain) sequence and its context. The antigen this receptor binds is unknown. Base-call qualities are not available, and no considerably larger clone is one nucleotide away. The CDR3 regions of human TCRbeta chains were analyzed by immunosequencing. On the study's bioinformatics: TCRs in the repertoires were matched against a reference library of SARS-CoV-2-specific TCRs that had been generated with the MIRA antigen-specificity platform. Breadth was defined as the fraction of unique TCRs that were SARS-CoV-2-associated. Depth was defined as the fraction of total T cells that were SARS-CoV-2-associated. Using the MIRA data, every spike-specific TCR was mapped to the spike region that the TCR reacted to and assigned to either a CD4 or a CD8 class. Log10-transformed breadth and depth values were compared by one-way ANOVA with Sidak's multiple comparisons tests. Imported from immuneACCESS, the table was reduced by TCRdb to in-frame sequences with V and J called. These copies leave out some clones; in studies compared against another copy, an unresolved V gene accounts for under half, and the cause of the remainder is not known. V, J and clone size derive from that table, while D and trimming were established from the DNA sequence. The sample contains about 220,000 clones, about 93% of them found a single time. In total, the top ten clones hold over 0.95% of the sample.

This specimen comes from a study of T cell responses to AZD1222 COVID-19 vaccine (dated by TCRdb to the early 2020s). Concerning the study at large: A total of 233 trial participants underwent TCR sequencing, of whom 207 received two doses of AZD1222 and about 26 received two doses of the MenACWY control vaccine. Trial participants were enrolled into age subgroups of 18-55, 56-69 and 70-plus years, which contained 148, 28 and 57 TCR-sequenced participants, respectively. On the study overall, not on this receptor specifically: After two AZD1222 doses, both the breadth and the depth of spike-specific TCRs were significantly higher than at day 0 and than in MenACWY recipients. Epitopes outside the regions mutated in the B.1.351 and B.1.1.7 variants were reportedly recognized by nearly half of the unique spike-specific TCRs. Conclusions about previously exposed vaccinees were limited because only six AZD1222 recipients were SARS-CoV-2 seropositive at baseline. Participants were mostly white British, with more females than males. The authors suggested clonal diversity may have been underestimated. The vaccine-associated CD4 TCRs covered the entire spike protein, and the dominant responses fell in regions 160-218 and 743-854. No day 14 peak-response samples were available, so repertoires were characterized only after the peak T cell response. The 56-69-year group was small, and its depth increase did not reach significance, likely because of low power.

This specimen's time point label, interpreted: baseline before first vaccination. The treatment or condition label, as the study defines it: meningococcal conjugate vaccine given as trial control. Vaccinee samples were obtained from the UK trials COV001 and COV002, which included a single-blind randomized controlled phase 2/3 trial of AZD1222 (ChAdOx1 nCoV-19) in healthy adults. For TCRbeta chain sequencing, PBMC samples were collected from trial participants at day 0 and at day 28 after the second dose. The CDR3 goes from the cysteine to the phenylalanine over 14 residues. Of all the DNA, just the CDR3 is kept, 42 bases in frame from base 1. Between the V and J ends, shortened by 6 bases and 4 bases respectively, the junction contains 15 bases. As encoded in the germline V gene, CDR1 is SGHTA while CDR2 is FQGNSA.

This clonotype originated in an adult in good health. The chain was built from TRBV7-2 and TRBJ1-2; a tentative D match to TRBD1 spans 6 bases. This specimen consisted of peripheral blood, obtained on day 0 of MenACWY control vaccination. The nucleotide sequence reads TGTGCCAGCAGTCCTCGGACAGTCCTCTATGGCTACACCTTC. This gives the protein CASSPRTVLYGYTF.